These T cell receptor beta chains were read from a single sample in a study of shared clonotypes between healthy human individuals. Libraries were prepared by immunoSEQ multiplex PCR; TCRdb keeps only in-frame clonotypes and omits some of them. The data hold more than 850,000 clones, with about 80% observed a single time. Material: memory CD4+ T cells from PBMCs. The receptors shown here come from a man aged 18 to 30 in good health. Some clones in this sample may be carry-over from other donors' samples. Both conserved end residues are part of each CDR3. Each record gives: CDR3 protein, CDR3 DNA, J gene, V gene, D gene, clone size. The D gene is left open where the match is weak. Size values are once, few and many counts, or a class for expanded clones, and some rows have none.

CDR3: CASSQGGVEQYF; DNA: TGTGCCAGCAGCCAAGGGGGGGTCGAGCAGTACTTC; J: TRBJ2-7; V: TRBV2; D: -; size: once
CDR3: CASSYREGQLVWQYF; DNA: TGTGCCAGCAGTTACAGGGAGGGGCAGTTAGTTTGGCAGTACTTC; J: TRBJ2-7; V: TRBV6-6; D: TRBD2; size: -
CDR3: CSVVGGTGVVEQYF; DNA: TGCAGCGTTGTCGGTGGGACAGGGGTAGTCGAGCAGTACTTC; J: TRBJ2-7; V: TRBV29-1; D: TRBD1; size: -
CDR3: CASSLMRETQYF; DNA: TGTGCCAGCAGTTTGATGCGCGAGACCCAGTACTTC; J: TRBJ2-5; V: TRBV6-6; D: -; size: once
CDR3: CASSQVGAGGTGELFF; DNA: TGCGCCAGCAGCCAAGTCGGGGCAGGGGGCACCGGGGAGCTGTTTTTT; J: TRBJ2-2; V: TRBV4-3; D: TRBD1; size: -
CDR3: CATNLGVYGYTF; DNA: TGTGCCACCAATTTGGGAGTCTATGGCTACACCTTC; J: TRBJ1-2; V: TRBV28; D: -; size: -
CDR3: CASSLRFERDTQYF; DNA: TGTGCCAGCAGCCTCCGGTTCGAGCGGGATACGCAGTATTTT; J: TRBJ2-3; V: TRBV11-1; D: -; size: few
CDR3: CASSESGKTQYF; DNA: TGTGCCAGCAGTGAATCGGGAAAGACCCAGTACTTC; J: TRBJ2-5; V: TRBV25-1; D: -; size: -
CDR3: CASSLANLEGGYGYTF; DNA: TGTGCCAGCAGTTTGGCTAATCTGGAGGGCGGCTATGGCTACACCTTC; J: TRBJ1-2; V: TRBV28; D: -; size: -
CDR3: CSVRRAGGDTQYF; DNA: TGCAGCGTCAGGAGGGCCGGCGGAGATACGCAGTATTTT; J: TRBJ2-3; V: TRBV29-1; D: -; size: -
CDR3: CAISEPRLAGGWYEQYF; DNA: TGTGCCATCAGTGAGCCCCGACTAGCGGGAGGATGGTACGAGCAGTACTTC; J: TRBJ2-7; V: TRBV10-3; D: TRBD2; size: -
CDR3: CASSPRTSGNTGELFF; DNA: TGTGCCAGCAGCCCCCGGACTAGCGGAAACACCGGGGAGCTGTTTTTT; J: TRBJ2-2; V: TRBV7-3; D: TRBD2; size: -
CDR3: CASSEGTSLYEQYF; DNA: TGTGCCAGCAGCGAGGGGACTAGCCTGTACGAGCAGTACTTC; J: TRBJ2-7; V: TRBV9; D: TRBD2; size: -
CDR3: CASSPLGNPTNEKLFF; DNA: TGTGCCAGCAGCCCACTGGGGAACCCAACTAATGAAAAACTGTTTTTT; J: TRBJ1-4; V: TRBV9; D: -; size: -
CDR3: CASSYAGVGRDTEAFF; DNA: TGTGCCAGCAGCTATGCCGGTGTGGGGCGGGACACTGAAGCTTTCTTT; J: TRBJ1-1; V: TRBV7-2; D: -; size: -
CDR3: CASSELLRARGDTQYF; DNA: TGTGCCAGCAGTGAACTGCTCCGGGCCAGGGGTGATACGCAGTATTTT; J: TRBJ2-3; V: TRBV6-1; D: -; size: once
CDR3: CAIRGRENTGELFF; DNA: TGTGCCATCCGCGGCAGGGAAAACACCGGGGAGCTGTTTTTT; J: TRBJ2-2; V: TRBV10-3; D: -; size: -
CDR3: CASGGGAGTSGNTIYF; DNA: TGCGCCAGCGGAGGGGGTGCCGGCACCTCTGGAAACACCATATATTTT; J: TRBJ1-3; V: TRBV5-1; D: -; size: many
CDR3: CASSVEGKGDTEAFF; DNA: TGTGCCAGCAGCGTAGAAGGGAAGGGGGACACTGAAGCTTTCTTT; J: TRBJ1-1; V: TRBV9; D: -; size: -
CDR3: CAIRKTGLGSYEQYF; DNA: TGTGCCATCAGAAAAACAGGGTTGGGGTCCTACGAGCAGTACTTC; J: TRBJ2-7; V: TRBV2; D: -; size: -
CDR3: CASSQGTVSIDTQYF; DNA: TGCGCCAGCAGCCAAGGGACGGTTTCAATAGATACGCAGTATTTT; J: TRBJ2-3; V: TRBV4-1; D: -; size: -
CDR3: CASSVTGLDEAFF; DNA: TGTGCCAGCAGCGTTACAGGGTTGGATGAAGCTTTCTTT; J: TRBJ1-1; V: TRBV6-1; D: -; size: -
CDR3: CASSLTGSGNTIYF; DNA: TGTGCCAGCAGTTTAACAGGGTCAGGAAACACCATATATTTT; J: TRBJ1-3; V: TRBV28; D: -; size: -
CDR3: CASSPVAGDVTQYF; DNA: TGCGCCAGCAGCCCAGTAGCGGGAGATGTGACGCAGTATTTT; J: TRBJ2-3; V: TRBV4-1; D: TRBD2; size: -
CDR3: CASSLANTGGTDTQYF; DNA: TGCGCCAGCAGCTTGGCCAATACGGGGGGCACAGATACGCAGTATTTT; J: TRBJ2-3; V: TRBV5-1; D: -; size: -
CDR3: CASSAMSGTSGSRTYEQYF; DNA: TGTGCCAGCAGTGCTATGTCCGGGACTAGCGGGAGTAGGACCTACGAGCAGTACTTC; J: TRBJ2-7; V: TRBV6-1; D: TRBD2; size: -
CDR3: CASSNIWGTQYF; DNA: TGTGCCAGCAGTAATATCTGGGGGACCCAGTACTTC; J: TRBJ2-5; V: TRBV28; D: -; size: -
CDR3: CASSFTVDQPQHF; DNA: TGCGCCAGCAGCTTTACAGTGGATCAGCCCCAGCATTTT; J: TRBJ1-5; V: TRBV5-1; D: -; size: -
CDR3: CASSSLGGGPPHYNEQFF; DNA: TGTGCCAGCAGCTCCCTCGGGGGAGGCCCCCCCCACTACAATGAGCAGTTCTTC; J: TRBJ2-1; V: TRBV7-9; D: -; size: -
CDR3: CARPLFTRSFPLYEQYF; DNA: TGTGCCAGACCCCTTTTCACCCGAAGCTTCCCCCTCTACGAGCAGTACTTC; J: TRBJ2-7; V: TRBV6-9; D: -; size: -
CDR3: CASSPHRDMNTEAFF; DNA: TGTGCCAGCAGCCCTCACAGGGACATGAACACTGAAGCTTTCTTT; J: TRBJ1-1; V: TRBV13; D: -; size: -
CDR3: CASRPGTDGYTF; DNA: TGTGCCAGCAGGCCCGGGACAGATGGCTACACCTTC; J: TRBJ1-2; V: TRBV6-1; D: TRBD1; size: -
CDR3: CASSLRRKTDQETQYF; DNA: TGTGCCAGCAGCTTAAGGAGAAAAACGGACCAAGAGACCCAGTACTTC; J: TRBJ2-5; V: TRBV7-9; D: -; size: few
CDR3: CASPHPGQGRNEQYF; DNA: TGTGCCAGTCCCCACCCGGGACAGGGGAGAAACGAGCAGTACTTC; J: TRBJ2-7; V: TRBV19; D: TRBD1; size: -
CDR3: CASSFSSGYTDTQYF; DNA: TGTGCCAGCAGTTTTTCCAGCGGGTACACAGATACGCAGTATTTT; J: TRBJ2-3; V: TRBV28; D: -; size: -
CDR3: CASSVTGAKNIQYF; DNA: TGCGCCAGCAGCGTTACAGGGGCCAAAAACATTCAGTACTTC; J: TRBJ2-4; V: TRBV5-1; D: -; size: -
CDR3: CASSQGGDQPQHF; DNA: TGTGCCAGCAGCCAAGGGGGTGATCAGCCCCAGCATTTT; J: TRBJ1-5; V: TRBV14; D: -; size: -
CDR3: CASSAPVPDTQYF; DNA: TGTGCCAGCAGCGCCCCGGTGCCAGATACGCAGTATTTT; J: TRBJ2-3; V: TRBV9; D: -; size: -
CDR3: CASSLRGGIYGYTF; DNA: TGTGCCAGCAGTTTACGGGGTGGAATCTATGGCTACACCTTC; J: TRBJ1-2; V: TRBV28; D: -; size: -
CDR3: CAGAYQETQYF; DNA: TGTGCCGGGGCGTACCAAGAGACCCAGTACTTC; J: TRBJ2-5; V: TRBV7-9; D: -; size: -
CDR3: CSVRQGITGELFF; DNA: TGCAGCGTCCGACAGGGTATCACCGGGGAGCTGTTTTTT; J: TRBJ2-2; V: TRBV29-1; D: TRBD1; size: once
CDR3: CASKWGGNTDTQYF; DNA: TGTGCCAGCAAGTGGGGCGGAAACACAGATACGCAGTATTTT; J: TRBJ2-3; V: TRBV2; D: -; size: -
CDR3: CASSVAGQSRTDMQYF; DNA: TGTGCCAGCAGCGTAGCAGGCCAGTCCCGCACAGATATGCAGTATTTT; J: TRBJ2-3; V: TRBV9; D: -; size: -
CDR3: CASSLRGGYNEQFF; DNA: TGTGCCAGCAGTTTACGCGGAGGATACAATGAGCAGTTCTTC; J: TRBJ2-1; V: TRBV28; D: -; size: -
CDR3: CSVEGGQGADTQYF; DNA: TGCAGCGTTGAAGGGGGACAGGGGGCCGATACGCAGTATTTT; J: TRBJ2-3; V: TRBV29-1; D: TRBD1; size: few
CDR3: CASTDPMRAYEQYF; DNA: TGTGCCAGCACAGATCCTATGAGGGCCTACGAGCAGTACTTC; J: TRBJ2-7; V: TRBV27; D: -; size: -
CDR3: CASSLNPRGGYTF; DNA: TGTGCCAGCAGCCTCAACCCCAGGGGTGGCTACACCTTC; J: TRBJ1-2; V: TRBV27; D: -; size: -
CDR3: CASSTGLAGSQETQYF; DNA: TGTGCCAGTAGTACGGGACTAGCGGGGTCCCAAGAGACCCAGTACTTC; J: TRBJ2-5; V: TRBV19; D: TRBD2; size: once
CDR3: CAISEQVDRAGYTF; DNA: TGTGCCATCAGTGAGCAAGTGGACAGGGCTGGCTACACCTTC; J: TRBJ1-2; V: TRBV10-3; D: TRBD1; size: -